This TCR beta chain was identified in a study of CD8 T cells in ankylosing spondylitis. Looked up from germline, CDR1 is SSHAT and CDR2 is FNYEAQ (reference sequence). The CDR3 is 16 amino acids. V was pared by 1 base and J by 6 bases, with 8 bases of the junction left unmatched. This clonotype turned up a few times. The antigen remains undetermined. General observations from the study: Reportedly, significant enrichment of disease-linked clones occurred in matched ankylosing spondylitis synovial fluid. Ankylosing spondylitis blood seemed to carry a telltale TCR beta motif made of under 10 highly homologous variants.

TCRdb called the 5' RACE reads again in MiXCR, with one record for every CDR3 protein. Of a few hundred thousand distinct CDR3 sequences in the sample, 9.5% to 15% were seen once. The sequenced sample was blood, either unsorted or a sorted T cell fraction (not recorded which). This clonotype was sampled from a male donor with ankylosing spondylitis. The chain carries TRBV7-7 and TRBJ1-5; 8 bases map to TRBD1. The CDR3 sequence: CASSLVHRGFGQPQHF. In DNA, the CDR3 is TGTGCCAGCAGCTTAGTTCACAGGGGGTTTGGTCAGCCCCAGCATTTT.